The sequence of this TCR beta chain was determined in a study of control samples from healthy donors and cancer patients. This clone was recorded at least ten times. The table came from immunoSEQ multiplex PCR; TCRdb's copy has only in-frame clones and leaves some out. Seen here are roughly 120,000 clones, about 89% observed once, and the top ten hold 30% to 50%. V was pared by 1 base and J by 0 bases, with 13 bases between. CDR1 is SGHDT and CDR2 is YYEEEE in the germline V gene. The CDR3 has 16 residues. The sequence derives from a man aged 50 to 59 in good health. The V and J genes are TRBV5-6 and TRBJ1-1; D is uncertain. What was sequenced was blood. CDR3 sequence (DNA): TGTGCCAGCAGCTTGTGGTTAGGTACAATGAACACTGAAGCTTTCTTT. Residues: CASSLWLGTMNTEAFF.